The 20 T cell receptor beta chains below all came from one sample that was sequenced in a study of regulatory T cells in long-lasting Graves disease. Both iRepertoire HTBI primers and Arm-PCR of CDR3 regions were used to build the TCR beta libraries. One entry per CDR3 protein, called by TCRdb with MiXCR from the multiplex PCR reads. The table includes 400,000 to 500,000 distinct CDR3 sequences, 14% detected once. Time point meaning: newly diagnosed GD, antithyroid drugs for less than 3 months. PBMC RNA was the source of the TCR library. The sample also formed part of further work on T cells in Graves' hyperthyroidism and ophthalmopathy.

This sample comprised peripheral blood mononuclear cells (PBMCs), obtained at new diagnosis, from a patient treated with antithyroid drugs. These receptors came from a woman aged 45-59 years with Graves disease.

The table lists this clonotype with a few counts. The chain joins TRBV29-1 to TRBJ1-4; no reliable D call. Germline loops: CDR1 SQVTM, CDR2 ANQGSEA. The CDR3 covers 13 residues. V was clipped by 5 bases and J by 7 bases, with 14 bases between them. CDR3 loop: CSVRNSWGEKLFF. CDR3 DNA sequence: TGCAGCGTTCGTAACAGTTGGGGTGAAAAACTGTTTTTT.

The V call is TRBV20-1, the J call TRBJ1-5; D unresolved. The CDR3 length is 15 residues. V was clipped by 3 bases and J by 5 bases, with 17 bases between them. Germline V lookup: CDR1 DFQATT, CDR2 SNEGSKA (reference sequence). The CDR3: CSASNQIRRDQPQHF. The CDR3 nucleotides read TGCAGTGCTAGTAACCAGATACGGCGGGATCAGCCCCAGCATTTT.

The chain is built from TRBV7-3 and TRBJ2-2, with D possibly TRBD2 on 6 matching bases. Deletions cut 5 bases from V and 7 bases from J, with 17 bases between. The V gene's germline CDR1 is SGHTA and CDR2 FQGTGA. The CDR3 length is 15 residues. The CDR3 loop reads CASSPQSGWSGELFF. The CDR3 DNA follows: TGTGCCAGCAGCCCCCAAAGCGGGTGGAGCGGGGAGCTGTTTTTT.

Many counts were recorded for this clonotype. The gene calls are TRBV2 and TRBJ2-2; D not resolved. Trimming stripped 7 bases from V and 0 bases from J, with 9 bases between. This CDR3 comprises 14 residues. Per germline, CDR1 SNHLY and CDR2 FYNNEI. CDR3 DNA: TGTGCCAGCAACCAGATCCCGAACACCGGGGAGCTGTTTTTT. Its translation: CASNQIPNTGELFF.

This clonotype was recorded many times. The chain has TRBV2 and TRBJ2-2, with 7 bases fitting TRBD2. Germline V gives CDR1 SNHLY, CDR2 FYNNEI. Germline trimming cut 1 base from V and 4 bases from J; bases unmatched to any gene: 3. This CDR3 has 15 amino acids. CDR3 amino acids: CASSEVTSFTGELFF. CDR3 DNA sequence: TGTGCCAGCAGTGAAGTGACTAGCTTCACCGGGGAGCTGTTTTTT.

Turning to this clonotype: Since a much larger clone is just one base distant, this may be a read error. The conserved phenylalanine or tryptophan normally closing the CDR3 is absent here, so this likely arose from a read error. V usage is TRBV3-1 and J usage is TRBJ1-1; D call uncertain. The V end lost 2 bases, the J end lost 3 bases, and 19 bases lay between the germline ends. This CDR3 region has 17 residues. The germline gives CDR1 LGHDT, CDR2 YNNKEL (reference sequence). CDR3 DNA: TGTGCCAGCAGCCAAAGAAACCCCTCAGACGTGGACACTGAAGCTTTCTCT. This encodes CASSQRNPSDVDTEAFS.

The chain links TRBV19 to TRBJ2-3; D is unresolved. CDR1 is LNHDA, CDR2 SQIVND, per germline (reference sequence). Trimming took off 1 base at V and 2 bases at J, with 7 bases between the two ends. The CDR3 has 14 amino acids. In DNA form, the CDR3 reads TGTGCCAGTAGTATAGTGGAAGCCACAGATACGCAGTATTTT. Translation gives CASSIVEATDTQYF.

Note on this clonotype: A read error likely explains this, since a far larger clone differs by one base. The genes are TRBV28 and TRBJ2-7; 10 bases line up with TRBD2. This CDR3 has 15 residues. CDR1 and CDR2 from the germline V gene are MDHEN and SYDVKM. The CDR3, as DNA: TGTGCCAGCATCCTTGGACTAGCGGCGATCTACGAGCAGCACTTC. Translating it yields CASILGLAAIYEQHF.

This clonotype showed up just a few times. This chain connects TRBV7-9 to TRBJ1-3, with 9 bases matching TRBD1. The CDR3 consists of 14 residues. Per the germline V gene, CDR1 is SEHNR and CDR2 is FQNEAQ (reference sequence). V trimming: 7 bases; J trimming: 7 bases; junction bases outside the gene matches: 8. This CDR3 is CASTGRDRVNTIYF. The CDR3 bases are TGTGCCAGCACCGGCCGGGACAGGGTTAACACCATATATTTT. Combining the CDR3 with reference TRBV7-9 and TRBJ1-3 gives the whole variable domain DTGVSQNPRHKITKRGQNVTFRCDPISEHNRLYWYRQTLGQGPEFLTYFQNEAQLEKSRLLSDRFSAERPKGSFSTLEIQRTEQGDSAMYLCASTGRDRVNTIYFGEGSWLTVV.

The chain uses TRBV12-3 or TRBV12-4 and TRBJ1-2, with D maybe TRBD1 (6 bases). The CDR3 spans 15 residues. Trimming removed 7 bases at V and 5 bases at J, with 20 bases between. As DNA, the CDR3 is TGTGCCAGCACCACTCAGGGGAGGGTGGGATATGGCTACACCTTC. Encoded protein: CASTTQGRVGYGYTF.

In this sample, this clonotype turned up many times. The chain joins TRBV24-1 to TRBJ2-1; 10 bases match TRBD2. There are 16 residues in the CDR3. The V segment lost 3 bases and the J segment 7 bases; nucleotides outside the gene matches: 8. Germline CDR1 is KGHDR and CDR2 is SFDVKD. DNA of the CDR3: TGTGCCACCAGTGATGCGGGACTAGCGTCCCTGAATGAGCAGTTCTTC. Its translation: CATSDAGLASLNEQFF.

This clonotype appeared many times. In DNA form, the CDR3 reads TGTGCCAGCAGCTCATGGGAGACGGGACTAGCGGGGCCCACCTACAATGAGCAGTTCTTC. Amino acid sequence: CASSSWETGLAGPTYNEQFF. V gene TRBV13 combines with J gene TRBJ2-1; 13 nucleotides line up with TRBD2. V lost 4 bases and J lost 2; bases outside the gene matches: 14. The CDR3 spans 20 residues. CDR1 and CDR2 from the germline V gene are PRHDT and FYEKMQ (reference sequence).

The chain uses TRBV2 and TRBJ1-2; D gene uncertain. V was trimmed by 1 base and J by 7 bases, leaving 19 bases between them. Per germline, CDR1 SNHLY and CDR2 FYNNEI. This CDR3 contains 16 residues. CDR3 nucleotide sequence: TGTGCCAGCAGTGAAGGCATACTTTTGGGAGTTCGTGGCTACACCTTC. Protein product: CASSEGILLGVRGYTF.

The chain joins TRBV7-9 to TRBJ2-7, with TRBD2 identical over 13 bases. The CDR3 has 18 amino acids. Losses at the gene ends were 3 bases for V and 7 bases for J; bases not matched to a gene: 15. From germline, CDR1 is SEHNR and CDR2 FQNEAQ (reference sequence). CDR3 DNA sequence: TGTGCCAGCAGCTTCGACAGCCGGGGACTAGCGGGAATGCGAGAGCAGTACTTC. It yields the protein CASSFDSRGLAGMREQYF. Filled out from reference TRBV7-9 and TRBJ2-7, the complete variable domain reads DTGVSQNPRHKITKRGQNVTFRCDPISEHNRLYWYRQTLGQGPEFLTYFQNEAQLEKSRLLSDRFSAERPKGSFSTLEIQRTEQGDSAMYLCASSFDSRGLAGMREQYFGPGTRLTVT.

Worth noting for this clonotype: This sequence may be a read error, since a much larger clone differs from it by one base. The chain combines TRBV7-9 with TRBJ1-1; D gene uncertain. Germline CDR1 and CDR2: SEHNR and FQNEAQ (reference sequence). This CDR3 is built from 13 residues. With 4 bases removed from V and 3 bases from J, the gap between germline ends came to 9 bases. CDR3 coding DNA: TGTGCCAGCAGCTCCTGCATAGACACTGAAGCTTTCTTT. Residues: CASSSCIDTEAFF. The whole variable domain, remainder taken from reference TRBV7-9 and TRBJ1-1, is DTGVSQNPRHKITKRGQNVTFRCDPISEHNRLYWYRQTLGQGPEFLTYFQNEAQLEKSRLLSDRFSAERPKGSFSTLEIQRTEQGDSAMYLCASSSCIDTEAFFGQGTRLTVV.

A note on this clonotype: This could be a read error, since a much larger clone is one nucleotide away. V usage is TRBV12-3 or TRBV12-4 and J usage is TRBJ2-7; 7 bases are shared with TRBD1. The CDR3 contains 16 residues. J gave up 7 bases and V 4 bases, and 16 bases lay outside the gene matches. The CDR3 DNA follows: TGTGCCAGCAGTTCCACGGGACAGTCCTCCTACAATGAGCAGTACTTC. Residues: CASSSTGQSSYNEQYF.

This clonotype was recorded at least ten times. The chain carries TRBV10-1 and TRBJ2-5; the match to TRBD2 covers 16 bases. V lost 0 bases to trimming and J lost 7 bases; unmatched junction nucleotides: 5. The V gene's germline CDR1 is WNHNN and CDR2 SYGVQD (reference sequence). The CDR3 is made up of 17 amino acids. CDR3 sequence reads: CASSESGTSGRAATQYF. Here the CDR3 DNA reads TGCGCCAGCAGTGAGTCGGGGACTAGCGGGAGGGCCGCGACCCAGTACTTC.

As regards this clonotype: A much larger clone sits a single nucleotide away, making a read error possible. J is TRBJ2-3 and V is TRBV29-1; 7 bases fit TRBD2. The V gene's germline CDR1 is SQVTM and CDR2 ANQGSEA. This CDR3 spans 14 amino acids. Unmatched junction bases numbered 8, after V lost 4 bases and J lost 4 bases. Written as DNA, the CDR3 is TGCAGCGTTGCGGGTAGGGAGGGGCCAGATACGCAGTATTTT. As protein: CSVAGREGPDTQYF.

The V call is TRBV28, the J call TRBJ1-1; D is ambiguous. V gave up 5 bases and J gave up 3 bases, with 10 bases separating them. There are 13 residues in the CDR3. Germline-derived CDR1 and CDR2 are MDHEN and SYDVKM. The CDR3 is CASSTYQHTEAFF. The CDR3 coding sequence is TGTGCCAGCAGTACCTACCAACACACTGAAGCTTTCTTT. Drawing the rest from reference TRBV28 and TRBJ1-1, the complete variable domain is DVKVTQSSRYLVKRTGEKVFLECVQDMDHENMFWYRQDPGLGLRLIYFSYDVKMKEKGDIPEGYSVSREKKERFSLILESASTNQTSMYLCASSTYQHTEAFFGQGTRLTVV.

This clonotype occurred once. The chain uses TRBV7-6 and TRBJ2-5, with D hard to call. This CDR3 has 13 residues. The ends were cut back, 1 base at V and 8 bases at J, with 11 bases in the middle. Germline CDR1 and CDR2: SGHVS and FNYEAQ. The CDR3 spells CASSLGPTATQYF. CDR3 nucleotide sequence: TGTGCCAGCAGCTTAGGCCCCACCGCCACCCAGTACTTC.